This T cell receptor (beta chain) was captured in a study of memory CD4+ T cells and cytomegalovirus serostatus. At the level of the study: Donors were healthy Belgian adults, under 10 CMV seropositive and about 24 seronegative.

Per the authors' pipeline: Out-of-frame sequences were removed, leaving 2 million to 2.5 million distinct TCRbeta sequences. The repertoire was sequenced with immunoSEQ multiplex PCR; TCRdb's copy has only in-frame clones and lacks some. D and trimming were read from the DNA, whereas the V and J calls and clone size are those reported in that table. This sample has some 41,000 clones, with about four fifths found just once. Study-wide findings and caveats: About two fifths of the roughly 150 known CMV-associated TCRbeta sequences appeared in CD4+ memory. Median bootstrapped AUC for CMV status was just over 0.94 originally, less than 0.93 US-trained.

The germline V gene encodes CDR1 KGHSH and CDR2 LQKENI. This CDR3 has 15 residues. The ends were cut back, 2 bases at V and 0 bases at J, with 7 bases in the middle. Single viable CD3+CD4+CD8-CD45RO+ cells were sorted as the memory CD4+ T cells. To note about this clone: Its antigen is undetermined.

Specimen: memory CD4+ T cells from blood. This receptor was taken from an adult in good health and CMV-seronegative. The chain employs TRBV18 and TRBJ2-2, with D uncertain. The CDR3 region is CASSPLQSNTGELFF. CDR3 in DNA: TGTGCCAGCTCACCATTACAGTCGAACACCGGGGAGCTGTTTTTT. Full variable domain (missing parts from reference TRBV18 and TRBJ2-2): NAGVMQNPRHLVRRRGQEARLRCSPMKGHSHVYWYRQLPEEGLKFMVYLQKENIIDESGMPKERFSAEFPKEGPSILRIQQVVRGDSAAYFCASSPLQSNTGELFFGEGSRLTVL.